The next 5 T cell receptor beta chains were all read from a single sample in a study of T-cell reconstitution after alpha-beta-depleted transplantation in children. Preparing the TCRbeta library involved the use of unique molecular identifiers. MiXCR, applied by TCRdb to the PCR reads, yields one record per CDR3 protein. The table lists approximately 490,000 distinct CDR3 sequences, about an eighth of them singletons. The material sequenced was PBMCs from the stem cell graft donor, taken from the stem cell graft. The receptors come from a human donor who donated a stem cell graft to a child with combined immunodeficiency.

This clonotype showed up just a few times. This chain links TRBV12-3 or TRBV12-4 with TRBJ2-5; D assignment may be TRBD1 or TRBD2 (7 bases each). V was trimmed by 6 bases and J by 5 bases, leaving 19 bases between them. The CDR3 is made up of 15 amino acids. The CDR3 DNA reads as TGTGCCAGCAGACTGGGGGGGGCAGGGGGGGAGACCCAGTACTTC. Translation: CASRLGGAGGETQYF.

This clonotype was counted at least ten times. The CDR3 protein is CASSDSLAGGTDTQYF. The CDR3 DNA reads TGTGCCAGCAGTGACTCACTAGCGGGAGGCACAGATACGCAGTATTTT. The V call is TRBV6-4, the J call TRBJ2-3, with TRBD2 matching over 11 bases. Germline CDR1 MRHNA, CDR2 SNTAGT. The trim removed 0 bases at V and 1 base at J, leaving 0 bases unmatched. The CDR3 extends over 16 amino acids.

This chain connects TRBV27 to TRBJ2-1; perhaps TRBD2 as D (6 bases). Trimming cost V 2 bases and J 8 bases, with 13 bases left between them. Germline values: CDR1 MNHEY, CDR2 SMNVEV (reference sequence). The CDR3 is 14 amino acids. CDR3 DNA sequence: TGTGCCAGCAGTTTAGCGGGACGTGATTATGAGCAGTTCTTC. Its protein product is CASSLAGRDYEQFF.

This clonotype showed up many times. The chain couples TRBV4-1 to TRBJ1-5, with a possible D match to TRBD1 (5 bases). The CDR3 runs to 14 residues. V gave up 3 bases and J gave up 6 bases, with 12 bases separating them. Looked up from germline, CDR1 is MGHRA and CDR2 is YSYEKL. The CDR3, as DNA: TGCGCCAGCAGCCAGGGGGAAGAGGTTCAGCCCCAGCATTTT. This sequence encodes CASSQGEEVQPQHF.

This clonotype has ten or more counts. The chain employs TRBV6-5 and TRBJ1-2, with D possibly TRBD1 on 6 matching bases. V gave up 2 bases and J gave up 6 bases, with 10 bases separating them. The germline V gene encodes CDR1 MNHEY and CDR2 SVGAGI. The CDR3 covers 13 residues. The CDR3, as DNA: TGTGCCAGCAGTTACGAGGCAGGGGATGGCTACACCTTC. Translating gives CASSYEAGDGYTF.